This TCR beta chain was found in a study of control samples from healthy donors and cancer patients. J lost 3 bases, V lost 7 bases, and 8 bases had no gene match. Germline assignment: CDR1 LGHDT and CDR2 YNNKEL (reference sequence). This CDR3 spans 14 amino acids. Only in-frame clones appear in the TCRdb table, and some are missing; sequencing was by immunoSEQ multiplex PCR. The sample consists of roughly 150,000 clones, around nine tenths of them appearing once. Sample: blood. The rearrangement joins TRBV3-1 (or the pseudogene TRBV3-2) to TRBJ2-7; 8 bases match TRBD1. This TCR was sampled from a man between 18 and 29 years old in good health. In DNA form, the CDR3 reads TGTGCCAGCACTACCCAGGGGGCGGTCTACGAGCAGTACTTC. Its protein is CASTTQGAVYEQYF.